The T cell receptor (beta chain) described here comes from a study of human T cells and chemical hapten exposure. The library tagged individual cDNA molecules with unique molecular identifiers. TCRdb processed the RACE reads anew with MiXCR; each CDR3 protein has one entry. The table shows about 190,000 distinct CDR3 sequences, with roughly a quarter occurring only once. The time point: patch test 3, about 24 weeks after DPC sensitization. Noted treatment: therapeutic diphenylcyclopropenone sensitization with weekly scalp DPC. The material sequenced was whole blood, taken in connection with sensitization to the hapten diphenylcyclopropenone (DPC). This TCR was recovered from a woman aged 40 to 50 with alopecia areata. Some clones in this sample may be carry-over from other donors' samples.

The CDR3 sequence: CSAADRTQETQYF. The DNA of the CDR3 is TGCAGTGCTGCCGACAGGACCCAAGAGACCCAGTACTTC. The chain joins TRBV20-1 to TRBJ2-5; D perhaps matches TRBD1 (6 bases). V lost 5 bases and J 1 base, leaving 11 bases between the germline ends. CDR1 is DFQATT, CDR2 SNEGSKA, per germline (reference sequence). The CDR3 has 13 residues.